This T cell receptor beta chain was sequenced in a study of OX40 agonist ivuxolimab in advanced cancers. Some background on the complete study: Ivuxolimab, which targeted the costimulatory receptor OX40 (CD134), was an agonistic, fully human IgG2 monoclonal antibody. Intravenous ivuxolimab was administered to patients every 2 weeks at six dose levels: 0.01, 0.1, 0.3, 1.5, 3 and 10 mg/kg. Of the approximately 50 dose-escalation patients, hepatocellular carcinoma was present in approximately 20, melanoma in roughly 15, renal cell carcinoma in 9 and head and neck cancer in 9. In the dose-escalation cohort, around four fifths of patients were male, and the mean age was approximately 60 years, with a range of 23 to 79. Prior anti-PD-1, anti-PD-L1 or anti-CTLA-4 therapy was permitted, and 40% of dose-escalation patients had received checkpoint inhibitors. Partial responses occurred in three dose-escalation patients, of whom one had hepatocellular carcinoma and two had cutaneous melanoma. Peripheral TCRbeta sequencing was intended to test whether TCR sequence diversity was altered and clonal T-cell expansion was caused by ivuxolimab. The paper covers the monotherapy dose-escalation part of the phase I ivuxolimab trial, which included N of about 56 patients.

Regarding this clone: Its cognate antigen has yet to be identified. The sample holds no much larger clone one base away, and base qualities are not on file.

Broader findings and caveats from the paper: On average, CD8+ T cells showed more expanded clones than CD4+ T cells after ivuxolimab. Partial responders in the 0.1-3.0 mg/kg groups had among the lowest normalized peripheral clonal expansion, especially among CD8+ T cells. Antigen specificity was not determined for the clonally expanded peripheral T cells. At doses from 0.1 to 3.0 mg/kg, clonal expansion was seen in both CD4+ and CD8+ blood T cells between baseline and week 6. Low levels of normalized T-cell clonal expansion were also shown by some nonresponding patients.

V is pruned by 2 bases and J by 7 bases, leaving 7 bases of the junction without a gene match. The CDR3 has 16 amino acids, counting the end cysteine and phenylalanine. Only the CDR3 region is kept as DNA, spanning 48 bases read in frame from base 1. CDR1 and CDR2, looked up from the germline V gene, are SGHTS and YDEGEE. Patients with autoimmune disease history or receiving systemic immunosuppression were excluded from the trial. Peripheral blood for TCR sequencing was drawn from every dose cohort at baseline, at cycle 4 day 1 and at cycle 7 day 1. Samples were obtained from an open-label, multicenter, first-in-human phase I dose-escalation trial of ivuxolimab. Adults with locally advanced or metastatic melanoma, renal cell carcinoma, hepatocellular carcinoma or head and neck squamous cell carcinoma were enrolled in the trial. Before TCR sequencing, CD4+ and CD8+ T cells were separately sorted from peripheral blood.

For sequencing of the TCRbeta CDR3 region, genomic DNA was extracted from the sorted cells. TCRbeta CDR3 regions were sequenced using the immunoSEQ Assay. As stored in TCRdb, this immuneACCESS dataset retains in-frame rearrangements with V and J assigned. A fraction of the clones does not appear; measured against another copy, unresolved V genes explain less than half of the discrepancy, and the remainder lacks a known reason. This sample lists 80,000 to 85,000 clones; around four fifths were detected once. The ten largest make up 5.5% to 7% of the sample. Recombination joined TRBV5-8 with TRBJ1-5; 12 bases in the junction line up with TRBD1. The receptor's source is an adult with an advanced solid tumor such as melanoma, head and neck, liver or kidney cancer. The sample in question was CD4+ or CD8+ T cells sorted from blood, obtained in a trial of the OX40 agonist ivuxolimab. The nucleotides are TGTGCCAGCAGCTTCCGGGACAGGGGGCTTCGGCAGCCCCAGCATTTT. Its coded protein is CASSFRDRGLRQPQHF.